A single sample gave rise to the 9 T cell receptor beta chains below, sequenced in a study of blood T cell repertoires in COVID-19 (dated by TCRdb to the early 2020s). Preparation of the library involved the immunoSEQ multiplex PCR assay. TCRdb stores this immuneACCESS table with in-frame sequences only. Part of the clones is absent; in the studies checked, under half of the shortfall reflects unresolved V genes, and no reason is known for the rest. This sample lists a few hundred thousand clones; roughly 85% were detected once. The top ten hold approximately 12% of the sample. What was sequenced was peripheral blood. Receptors originate from a woman between 18 and 29 years old who had recovered from COVID-19.

This clone has only a few counts. The chain joins TRBV7-6 to TRBJ2-5; D may be TRBD2 (6 bases). From germline, CDR1 is SGHVS and CDR2 FNYEAQ. V lost 1 base to trimming and J lost 1 base, with 13 bases between them. The CDR3 is made up of 16 amino acids. In nucleotides, the CDR3 is TGTGCCAGCAGCTTAGGCGGGCCCGGGGGCCAAGAGACCCAGTACTTC. It encodes CASSLGGPGGQETQYF. The full variable domain, rest sourced from reference TRBV7-6 and TRBJ2-5, is GAGVSQSPRYKVTKRGQDVALRCDPISGHVSLYWYRQALGQGPEFLTYFNYEAQQDKSGLPNDRFSAERPEGSISTLTIQRTEQRDSAMYRCASSLGGPGGQETQYFGPGTRLLVL.

This sequence joins TRBV25-1 and TRBJ2-1; 13 bases agree with TRBD2. The CDR3 extends over 16 amino acids. From germline, CDR1 is MGHDK and CDR2 SYGVNS. J gave up 5 bases and V 1 base, and 2 bases lay outside the gene matches. The CDR3 DNA follows: TGTGCCAGCAGTGAATTGGGACTAGCGGGACACAATGAGCAGTTCTTC. Protein sequence: CASSELGLAGHNEQFF. Combining the CDR3 with reference TRBV25-1 and TRBJ2-1 gives the whole variable domain EADIYQTPRYLVIGTGKKITLECSQTMGHDKMYWYQQDPGMELHLIHYSYGVNSTEKGDLSSESTVSRIRTEHFPLTLESARPSHTSQYLCASSELGLAGHNEQFFGPGTRLTVL.

The J gene is TRBJ1-3, the V gene TRBV19; 7 positions match TRBD1. The CDR3 contains 16 residues. Trimming cost V 4 bases and J 0 bases; bases outside gene matches: 6. The germline CDR1 and CDR2 sequences are LNHDA and SQIVND (reference sequence). Here the CDR3 reads CASSTGGTVSGNTIYF. The CDR3 DNA reads as TGTGCCAGTAGTACAGGAGGGACAGTCTCTGGAAACACCATATATTTT. Combining the CDR3 with reference TRBV19 and TRBJ1-3 gives the whole variable domain DGGITQSPKYLFRKEGQNVTLSCEQNLNHDAMYWYRQDPGQGLRLIYYSQIVNDFQKGDIAEGYSVSREKKESFPLTVTSAQKNPTAFYLCASSTGGTVSGNTIYFGEGSWLTVV.

The V call is TRBV11-2, the J call TRBJ2-1; the D gene is possibly TRBD1 (5 bases). Germline V gene data show CDR1 as SGHAT and CDR2 as FQNNGV. The CDR3 has 16 residues. Trimming shortened V by 10 bases and J by 8 bases, and 27 bases separated the two germline ends. CDR3 region: CATLGLENIRSDEQFF. In DNA form, the CDR3 reads TGTGCCACGCTGGGGCTTGAAAACATACGGAGCGATGAGCAGTTCTTC.

This clone has more than one count but fewer than ten. The CDR3 bases are TGCGCCAGCAGCCTTGTAGCCATTGACACTGAAGCTTTCTTT. Translated: CASSLVAIDTEAFF. The chain is built from TRBV5-1 and TRBJ1-1; no clear D. V lost 4 bases and J 3 bases, leaving 13 bases between the germline ends. CDR3 length: 14 amino acids. Germline assignment: CDR1 SGHRS and CDR2 YFSETQ.

The chain joins TRBV19 to TRBJ2-7; TRBD1 might be the D (5 bases). Trimming shortened V by 3 bases and J by 0 bases, and 9 bases separated the two germline ends. The CDR3 length is 14 residues. Germline assignment: CDR1 LNHDA and CDR2 SQIVND (reference sequence). The CDR3 region is CASSIAGFSYEQYF. CDR3 nucleotides: TGTGCCAGTAGTATTGCAGGGTTCTCCTACGAGCAGTACTTC. Using reference TRBV19 and TRBJ2-7 for the parts outside the CDR3, the full variable domain is DGGITQSPKYLFRKEGQNVTLSCEQNLNHDAMYWYRQDPGQGLRLIYYSQIVNDFQKGDIAEGYSVSREKKESFPLTVTSAQKNPTAFYLCASSIAGFSYEQYFGPGTRLTVT.

The chain has TRBV6-5 and TRBJ1-1; TRBD1 is a possible D gene (6 bases). This CDR3 has 15 residues. Trimming cost V 5 bases and J 0 bases, with 13 bases left between them. Germline V gene lookup returns CDR1 MNHEY and CDR2 SVGAGI. The CDR3 bases are TGTGCCAGCAGTCTAAACGGACAGCTGAACACTGAAGCTTTCTTT. Amino acids: CASSLNGQLNTEAFF.

Concerning this clone itself: One end of the junction is discordant with germline, which a read error may explain. The genes are TRBV29-1 and TRBJ1-2, with 7 bases lining up with TRBD1. The CDR3 consists of 13 residues. Germline CDR1 is SQVTM and CDR2 is ANQGSEA. The CDR3 is CSVEGQASYGYTF. The CDR3 DNA is TGCAGCGTAGAAGGACAGGCCAGCTATGGCTACACCTTC.

The V call is TRBV20-1, the J call TRBJ1-3; perhaps TRBD1 as D (5 bases). The CDR3 has 14 residues. V was pared by 3 bases and J by 0 bases, with 9 bases between. Germline lookup yields CDR1 DFQATT and CDR2 SNEGSKA (reference sequence). The CDR3 region is CSASSGNSGNTIYF. The CDR3 DNA follows: TGCAGTGCTAGTTCAGGGAACTCTGGAAACACCATATATTTT.